This record covers a single TCR beta chain. Its antigen is not known. V dropped 6 bases and J dropped 3; count of bases not matched to a gene: 5. The CDR3 spans 13 residues. Germline V lookup: CDR1 SNHLY, CDR2 FYNNEI. Profiling relied on immunoSEQ multiplex PCR, and the TCRdb table lists in-frame clones only, not all of them. The table lists roughly 390,000 clones, 75% to 90% of them singletons. Treatment of the sample: about 20 received Ad26.COV2.S at low or high dose, single or two shots; roughly five received placebo; per-sample allocation not given. Day 63 after the first injection of vaccine or placebo was the sampling time. This record belongs to a study of Ad26.COV2.S vaccination and SARS-CoV-2 variants. About the study: Into the muscle, Ad26.COV2.S was dosed once or twice, 56 days apart.

Study conclusions and caveats: Non-spike TCR breadth was similar in vaccine and placebo recipients.

The clonotype was recovered from a person between 18 and 60 years old who received the Ad26.COV2.S COVID-19 vaccine or a placebo. The material sequenced was peripheral blood, taken in a trial of Ad26.COV2.S vaccine versus placebo. V is TRBV2 and J is TRBJ2-7; 7 bases fit TRBD1. CDR3: CASRPGQFYEQYF. The DNA of the CDR3 is TGTGCCAGCAGACCGGGACAGTTCTACGAGCAGTACTTC.